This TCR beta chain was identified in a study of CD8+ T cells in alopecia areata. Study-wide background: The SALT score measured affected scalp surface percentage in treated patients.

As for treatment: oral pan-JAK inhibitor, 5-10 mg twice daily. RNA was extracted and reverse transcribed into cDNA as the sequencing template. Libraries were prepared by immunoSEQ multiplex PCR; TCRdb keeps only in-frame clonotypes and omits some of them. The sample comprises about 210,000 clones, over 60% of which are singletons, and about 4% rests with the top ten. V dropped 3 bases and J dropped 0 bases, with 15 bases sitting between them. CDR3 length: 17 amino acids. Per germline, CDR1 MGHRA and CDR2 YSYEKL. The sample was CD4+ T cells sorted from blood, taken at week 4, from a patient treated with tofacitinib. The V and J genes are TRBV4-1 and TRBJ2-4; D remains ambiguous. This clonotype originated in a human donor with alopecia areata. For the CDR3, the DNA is TGCGCCAGCAGCCAGCATCAGCAGGAGATAGCCAAAAACATTCAGTACTTC. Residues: CASSQHQQEIAKNIQYF.